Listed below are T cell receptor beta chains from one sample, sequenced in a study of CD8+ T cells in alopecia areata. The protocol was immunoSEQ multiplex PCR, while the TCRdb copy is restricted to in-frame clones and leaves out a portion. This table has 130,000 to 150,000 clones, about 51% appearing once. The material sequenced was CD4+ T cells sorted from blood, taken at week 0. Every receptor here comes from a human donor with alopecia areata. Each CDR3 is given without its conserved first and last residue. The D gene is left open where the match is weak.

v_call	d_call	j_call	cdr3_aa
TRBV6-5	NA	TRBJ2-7	ASSYSSLSGFRY
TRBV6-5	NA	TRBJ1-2	ASSPSLLFNYGYT
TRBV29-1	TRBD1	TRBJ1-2	SVTGQGHGYT
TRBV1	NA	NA	TSKLYYEQY
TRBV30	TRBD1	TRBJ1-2	AWHRDRPYGYT
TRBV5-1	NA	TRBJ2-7	ASSLEAGSLFIWY
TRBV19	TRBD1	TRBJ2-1	ASSIDRGGGNEQF
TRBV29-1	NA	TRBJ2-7	SVQGIHEQY
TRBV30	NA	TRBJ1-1	AWSVLAWGTEAF
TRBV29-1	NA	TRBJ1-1	SVEVRGRNTEAF
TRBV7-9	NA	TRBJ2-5	ASSLGGFPETQY
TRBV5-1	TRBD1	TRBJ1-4	ASSFGQEGEKLF
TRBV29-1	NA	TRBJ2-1	SGGHWDEQF
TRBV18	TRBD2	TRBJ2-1	ASSPPLGPAGGGEQF
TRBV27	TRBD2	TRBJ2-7	ASSQNSGRPAYEQY